A single sample is the source of the 2 T cell receptor beta chains below, sequenced in a study of PD-1 blockade in mismatch repair-deficient tumors. Produced via immunoSEQ multiplex PCR; TCRdb's table is partial and in-frame only. The data hold about 14,000 clones, with approximately 80% observed a single time. Here the sequenced sample was PBMCs, taken approximately 14 weeks after starting pembrolizumab. The receptors shown here come from an adult with mismatch repair-deficient cancer.

The chain has TRBV30 and TRBJ2-3, with 9 nucleotides matching TRBD2. There are 14 residues in the CDR3. The V segment lost 3 bases and the J segment 0 bases; nucleotides outside the gene matches: 1. The germline V gene encodes CDR1 GTSNPN and CDR2 SVGIG (reference sequence). CDR3 region: CAWRGLASTDTQYF. The CDR3 DNA follows: TGTGCCTGGAGAGGACTAGCGAGCACAGATACGCAGTATTTT.

J is TRBJ2-7 and V is TRBV7-6; 14 bases agree with TRBD2. Germline V lookup: CDR1 SGHVS, CDR2 FNYEAQ. This CDR3 spans 17 amino acids. The trim removed 3 bases at V and 3 bases at J, leaving 7 bases unmatched. The DNA of the CDR3 is TGTGCCAGCAGCTTCGGGACTAGCGGGAGAGCCCGCTACGAGCAGTACTTC. This translates into CASSFGTSGRARYEQYF.